The 28 T cell receptor beta chains below all came from one sample that was sequenced in a study of OX40 agonist ivuxolimab in advanced cancers. Only in-frame clones appear in the TCRdb table, and some are missing; sequencing was by immunoSEQ multiplex PCR. The data hold 41,000 or so clones, with about 78% observed a single time. This sample comprised CD4+ or CD8+ T cells sorted from blood, obtained in a trial of the OX40 agonist ivuxolimab. Every receptor here comes from an adult with an advanced solid tumor such as melanoma, head and neck, liver or kidney cancer.

This clone occurred a few times. The chain is built from TRBV30 and TRBJ2-7, with D unclear. V was clipped by 1 base and J by 2 bases, with 6 bases between them. The CDR3 is 12 amino acids. Germline V lookup: CDR1 GTSNPN, CDR2 SVGIG (reference sequence). CDR3 sequence: CAWSAETYEQYF. DNA of the CDR3: TGTGCCTGGAGTGCTGAAACCTACGAGCAGTACTTC.

J is TRBJ2-2 and V is TRBV5-6, with D perhaps TRBD1 (6 bases). The V and J ends lost 6 bases and 7 bases respectively, with 10 bases between them. This CDR3 has 12 residues. CDR1 and CDR2 (germline): SGHDT, YYEEEE. CDR3 sequence (DNA): TGTGCCAGCAAATTAGGGGGCGGGGAGCTGTTTTTT. It yields the protein CASKLGGGELFF.

J is TRBJ2-7 and V is TRBV10-3; 9 bases are a match to TRBD1. Germline trimming cut 11 bases from V and 5 bases from J; bases unmatched to any gene: 10. The CDR3 runs 13 residues. Germline CDR1 reads ENHRY; CDR2 reads SYGVKD. This CDR3 reads CASWSGQGDEQYF. The CDR3 DNA sequence: TGTGCCTCATGGTCGGGACAGGGCGACGAGCAGTACTTC.

The J gene is TRBJ2-3, the V gene TRBV5-5, with a tentative D call TRBD1 (6 bases). This CDR3 comprises 18 residues. V shed 0 bases and J shed 0 bases, with 17 bases lying between them. Germline CDR1 reads SGHKS; CDR2 reads YYEKEE (reference sequence). The DNA for the CDR3 is TGTGCCAGCAGCTTGGGGCCCAGGAGGACAGCTAGCACAGATACGCAGTATTTT. As protein: CASSLGPRRTASTDTQYF.

This clone has only one observation. J is TRBJ1-2 and V is TRBV15; 8 nucleotides match TRBD1. The J segment lost 3 bases and the V segment lost 3 bases, leaving 3 bases of the junction unmatched. This CDR3 contains 14 residues. CDR1 and CDR2 (germline): LNHNV, YYDKDF (reference sequence). CDR3 protein: CATSRDRDYYGYTF. As DNA, the CDR3 is TGTGCCACCAGCAGGGACAGGGATTACTATGGCTACACCTTC.

The J gene is TRBJ1-4, the V gene TRBV14; possibly TRBD1 for D (5 bases). V was cut by 2 bases and J by 2 bases, with 9 bases left in between. The CDR3 extends over 15 amino acids. CDR1 is SGHDN, CDR2 FVKESK, per germline. CDR3: CASSQRQGTNEKLFF. The DNA of the CDR3 is TGTGCCAGCAGCCAACGGCAGGGCACTAATGAAAAACTGTTTTTT.

This rearrangement joins TRBV5-8 to TRBJ1-2, with D hard to call. The CDR3 has 15 residues. Germline V lookup: CDR1 SGHTS, CDR2 YDEGEE. The V gene lost 4 bases and the J gene lost 3 bases, with 16 bases spanning the gap. This CDR3 is CASSLGLTKDYGYTF. The CDR3 DNA reads as TGTGCCAGCAGCCTGGGCCTTACTAAGGACTATGGCTACACCTTC. The full variable domain, its missing parts supplied by reference TRBV5-8 and TRBJ1-2, is EAGVTQSPTHLIKTRGQQATLRCSPISGHTSVYWYQQALGLGLQFLLWYDEGEERNRGNFPPRFSGRQFPNYSSELNVNALELEDSALYLCASSLGLTKDYGYTFGSGTRLTVV.

The chain employs TRBV30 and TRBJ2-1; 12 bases line up with TRBD2. Germline CDR1 is GTSNPN and CDR2 is SVGIG (reference sequence). The junction had 6 bases not matched to a gene; V was cut back by 3 bases and J by 3 bases. The CDR3 contains 16 residues. In nucleotides, the CDR3 is TGTGCCTGGAGCCCGACTAGCGGGAGTTTCTACAATGAGCAGTTCTTC. It codes for CAWSPTSGSFYNEQFF.

This clone was observed a single time. The V call is TRBV30, the J call TRBJ2-1; the D is unclear. Between the trimmed V and J ends, which lost 0 bases and 7 bases, there was a span of 1 base. This CDR3 is built from 10 residues. Germline V gene data show CDR1 as GTSNPN and CDR2 as SVGIG (reference sequence). CDR3 loop: CAWSVNEQFF. For the CDR3, the DNA is TGTGCCTGGAGTGTTAATGAGCAGTTCTTC.

V and J are TRBV14 and TRBJ1-1; D is unresolved. V lost 0 bases and J lost 4, with 3 bases in between. The germline gives CDR1 SGHDN, CDR2 FVKESK. The CDR3 contains 12 residues. CDR3: CASSQDITEAFF. The CDR3 nucleotides read TGTGCCAGCAGCCAAGATATCACTGAAGCTTTCTTT.

The genes are TRBV4-2 and TRBJ1-2, with 9 bases aligning to TRBD1. Trimming took 4 bases from V and 4 from J; bases not matched to a gene: 10. The CDR3 has 16 residues. Germline CDR1 reads LGHNA; CDR2 reads YNFKEQ. The CDR3 region has the DNA TGTGCCAGCAGCCCAGGGGATCGGGACAGGGTCTATGGCTACACCTTC. This gives the protein CASSPGDRDRVYGYTF.

This chain connects TRBV28 to TRBJ2-2, with D possibly being TRBD1 or TRBD2 (5 bases each). Trimming pared 6 bases from V and 7 bases from J, leaving 18 bases between. CDR3 length equals 15 residues. CDR1 is MDHEN, CDR2 SYDVKM, per germline. In nucleotides, the CDR3 is TGTGCCAGCAGCTCCGGCGGCGTGGGGGACGGGGAGCTGTTTTTT. This translates into CASSSGGVGDGELFF. The full variable domain, with the rest looked up from reference TRBV28 and TRBJ2-2, is DVKVTQSSRYLVKRTGEKVFLECVQDMDHENMFWYRQDPGLGLRLIYFSYDVKMKEKGDIPEGYSVSREKKERFSLILESASTNQTSMYLCASSSGGVGDGELFFGEGSRLTVL.

V is TRBV6-5 and J is TRBJ2-1; possibly TRBD1 for D (6 bases). This CDR3 has 15 residues. The germline gives CDR1 MNHEY, CDR2 SVGAGI. The V gene lost 0 bases and the J gene lost 9 bases, with 15 bases spanning the gap. DNA of the CDR3: TGTGCCAGCAGTTACTCCTCGCAGGGGCCCGGTGAGCAGTTCTTC. Translating it yields CASSYSSQGPGEQFF.

This clone was seen at least ten times. The V call is TRBV19, the J call TRBJ1-1; no firm D call. The CDR3 spans 13 residues. The germline gives CDR1 LNHDA, CDR2 SQIVND (reference sequence). V was trimmed by 5 bases and J by 3 bases, leaving 10 bases between them. The CDR3 spells CASSYSPDTEAFF. In DNA, the CDR3 is TGTGCCAGTAGTTACAGTCCGGACACTGAAGCTTTCTTT.

The rearrangement uses TRBV5-6 and TRBJ1-6; D gene uncertain. There are 15 residues in the CDR3. CDR1 and CDR2 (germline): SGHDT, YYEEEE. V lost 6 bases and J 10 bases, leaving 20 bases between the germline ends. The CDR3 reads CASTTGGGVWSPLHF. The CDR3 DNA is TGTGCCAGCACTACCGGAGGAGGCGTTTGGTCACCCCTCCACTTT.

The chain is built from TRBV14 and TRBJ2-7, with D perhaps matching TRBD2 (7 bases). Trimming left V 1 base short and J 0 bases short, with 16 bases between. Per germline, CDR1 SGHDN and CDR2 FVKESK. This CDR3 is 17 amino acids long. Here the CDR3 DNA reads TGTGCCAGCAGCCAAGGTCAGGGGCGCGGGGGCTCCTACGAGCAGTACTTC. Translation gives CASSQGQGRGGSYEQYF.

The gene calls are TRBV11-3 and TRBJ1-4; D remains ambiguous. Per germline, CDR1 SGHNT and CDR2 YENEEA. This CDR3 contains 13 residues. Trimming took 5 bases from V and 8 from J, leaving 12 bases between them. CDR3: CASSPTDLEKLFF. CDR3 nucleotides: TGTGCCAGCAGCCCCACGGACCTAGAAAAACTGTTTTTT.

This sequence joins TRBV4-3 and TRBJ2-1; D remains ambiguous. Trimming shortened V by 0 bases and J by 4 bases, and 7 bases separated the two germline ends. CDR1 is LGHNA and CDR2 is YSLEER in the germline V gene. The CDR3 covers 14 residues. The CDR3 protein is CASSQDVGYNEQFF. In DNA, the CDR3 is TGCGCCAGCAGCCAAGATGTGGGTTACAATGAGCAGTTCTTC.

The chain joins TRBV7-2 to TRBJ2-2; 10 nucleotides line up with TRBD1. Trimming at V came to 0 bases and at J to 6 bases, leaving 10 bases not matched to a gene. This CDR3 is 18 amino acids long. Germline lookup yields CDR1 SGHTA and CDR2 FQGNSA. CDR3 loop: CASSLAGTGVVISGELFF. CDR3 nucleotides: TGTGCCAGCAGCTTAGCTGGGACAGGGGTGGTGATATCCGGGGAGCTGTTTTTT.

The rearrangement links TRBV6-5 to TRBJ1-1, with no clear D. Germline CDR1 is MNHEY and CDR2 is SVGAGI. This CDR3 has 13 residues. The V end lost 7 bases, the J end lost 1 base, and 10 bases lay between the germline ends. The CDR3: CASTLTKNTEAFF. CDR3 nucleotide sequence: TGTGCCAGCACCCTCACTAAGAACACTGAAGCTTTCTTT.

This chain links TRBV9 with TRBJ2-7; a weak D match, TRBD1 (6 bases). There are 18 residues in the CDR3. CDR1 and CDR2 (germline): SGDLS, YYNGEE. The V end was cut by 3 bases, the J end by 1 base, with 23 bases between. The CDR3, as DNA: TGTGCCAGCAGCGGATCCCGACCCCGACAGGATAAATCCTACGAGCAGTACTTC. It specifies CASSGSRPRQDKSYEQYF.

CDR3 nucleotides: TGTGCCAGTAGTATAAGGTCCGGCAGTGAAGCTTTCTTT. It translates to CASSIRSGSEAFF. The chain joins TRBV19 to TRBJ1-1, with D uncertain. Trimming cost V 2 bases and J 7 bases, with 11 bases left between them. There are 13 residues in the CDR3. The germline V gene encodes CDR1 LNHDA and CDR2 SQIVND (reference sequence). Using reference TRBV19 and TRBJ1-1 for the parts outside the CDR3, the full variable domain is DGGITQSPKYLFRKEGQNVTLSCEQNLNHDAMYWYRQDPGQGLRLIYYSQIVNDFQKGDIAEGYSVSREKKESFPLTVTSAQKNPTAFYLCASSIRSGSEAFFGQGTRLTVV.

The chain employs TRBV29-1 and TRBJ2-5; a weak D match, TRBD2 (5 bases). This CDR3 spans 12 amino acids. The germline gives CDR1 SQVTM, CDR2 ANQGSEA. The V and J ends lost 7 bases and 3 bases respectively, with 12 bases between them. CDR3 DNA: TGCAGCGGTGGGAGTTCCAAAGAGACCCAGTACTTC. It codes for CSGGSSKETQYF. Full variable domain (outside the CDR3, taken from reference TRBV29-1 and TRBJ2-5): SAVISQKPSRDICQRGTSLTIQCQVDSQVTMMFWYRQQPGQSLTLIATANQGSEATYESGFVIDKFPISRPNLTFSTLTVSNMSPEDSSIYLCSGGSSKETQYFGPGTRLLVL.

This clone was seen only once. The chain is built from TRBV6-6 and TRBJ1-2; D uncertain. Germline V CDR1 and CDR2: MNHNY, SVGAGI (reference sequence). The ends were cut back, 6 bases at V and 5 bases at J, with 13 bases in the middle. This CDR3 is 13 amino acids long. Here the CDR3 DNA reads TGTGCCAGCAGCGAATCGACTGGGTATGGCTACACCTTC. It translates to CASSESTGYGYTF.

This clone qualifies as large. The genes are TRBV6-4 and TRBJ2-1, with D uncertain. Germline CDR1 is MRHNA and CDR2 is SNTAGT. The CDR3 is made up of 14 amino acids. Trimming left V 0 bases short and J 8 bases short, with 11 bases between. This CDR3 reads CASSDSWTTDEQFF. The CDR3 DNA reads TGTGCCAGCAGTGACTCTTGGACCACGGATGAGCAGTTCTTC.

The chain combines TRBV30 with TRBJ2-2; D gene uncertain. Germline CDR1 reads GTSNPN; CDR2 reads SVGIG (reference sequence). The V end lost 2 bases, the J end lost 6 bases, and 10 bases lay between the germline ends. The CDR3 contains 13 residues. This CDR3 reads CAWSLQRSGELFF. DNA for the CDR3: TGTGCCTGGAGTTTACAGAGATCCGGGGAGCTGTTTTTT.

V usage is TRBV4-3 and J usage is TRBJ2-7, with D possibly being TRBD1 (5 bases). The CDR3 extends over 15 amino acids. With 0 bases removed from V and 9 bases from J, the gap between germline ends came to 18 bases. CDR1 is LGHNA and CDR2 is YSLEER in the germline V gene. The CDR3 DNA sequence: TGCGCCAGCAGCCAAGAGGGGCCGGCCAAAGGTCTGCAGTACTTC. Translation: CASSQEGPAKGLQYF.

V and J are TRBV19 and TRBJ2-5, with TRBD1 identical over 7 bases. The trim removed 9 bases at V and 3 bases at J, leaving 7 bases unmatched. Germline V CDR1 and CDR2: LNHDA, SQIVND (reference sequence). CDR3 length equals 13 residues. DNA of the CDR3: TGTGCCAGCTCTCAGGACAGGAAAGAGACCCAGTACTTC. Encoded protein: CASSQDRKETQYF.